The 19 T cell receptor beta chains listed next were all sequenced from one sample in a study of cytomegalovirus exposure and HLA in healthy donors. Sequencing used immunoSEQ multiplex PCR; TCRdb keeps in-frame clones, though not all of them. The sample lists some 60,000 clones, just under 95% occurring once. The sample comprised PBMCs. Receptors originate from a man aged 18 to 30 in good health and CMV-seropositive.

CDR3: CSVDKTGSGGELFF. The CDR3 coding sequence is TGCAGCGTTGACAAAACAGGGTCGGGCGGGGAGCTGTTTTTT. The chain uses TRBV29-1 and TRBJ2-2, with D perhaps matching TRBD1 (6 bases). Germline CDR1 is SQVTM and CDR2 is ANQGSEA. CDR3 length equals 14 residues. The V and J ends lost 3 bases and 7 bases respectively, with 15 bases between them.

A note on this clone: Other DNA sequences in the sample encode the same CDR3. The J gene is TRBJ1-1, the V gene TRBV28, with D tentatively TRBD1 (5 bases). Germline lookup yields CDR1 MDHEN and CDR2 SYDVKM. CDR3 length: 12 amino acids. The V end was cut by 2 bases, the J end by 7 bases, with 8 bases between. The CDR3 loop reads CASSLQGNEAFF. CDR3 DNA sequence: TGTGCCAGCAGTTTACAGGGAAATGAAGCTTTCTTT.

The J gene is TRBJ1-4, the V gene TRBV9; D ambiguous. Trimming took off 0 bases at V and 3 bases at J, with 9 bases between the two ends. The CDR3 consists of 15 residues. The germline V gene encodes CDR1 SGDLS and CDR2 YYNGEE. The CDR3 is CASSVGRGSNEKLFF. The DNA for the CDR3 is TGTGCCAGCAGCGTAGGTAGAGGGTCTAATGAAAAACTGTTTTTT.

The chain couples TRBV19 to TRBJ2-4; tentative D call: TRBD2 (7 bases). Trimming stripped 3 bases from V and 3 bases from J, with 18 bases between. The CDR3 is 17 residues long. The germline V gene has CDR1 LNHDA and CDR2 SQIVND (reference sequence). CDR3 nucleotide sequence: TGTGCCAGTAGTATCCCTTACGGGGGGCTTGTCAAAAACATTCAGTACTTC. Amino acid sequence: CASSIPYGGLVKNIQYF.

The chain couples TRBV19 to TRBJ2-1; a possible D gene is TRBD2 (6 bases). V gave up 2 bases and J gave up 0 bases, with 11 bases separating them. In germline, CDR1 is LNHDA, CDR2 SQIVND (reference sequence). The CDR3 covers 16 residues. CDR3 residues: CASSILAGSSYNEQFF. Here the CDR3 DNA reads TGTGCCAGTAGTATACTCGCGGGAAGCTCCTACAATGAGCAGTTCTTC.

The gene calls are TRBV4-3 and TRBJ2-7; 8 bases agree with TRBD1. V gave up 0 bases and J gave up 4 bases; unmatched junction bases: 5. This CDR3 is 15 amino acids long. Germline V CDR1 and CDR2: LGHNA, YSLEER. For the CDR3, the DNA is TGCGCCAGCAGCCAAGATCAGGGACAGGCTTACGAGCAGTACTTC. It encodes CASSQDQGQAYEQYF.

This sequence joins TRBV4-3 and TRBJ2-1; TRBD2 matches at 9 bases. This CDR3 has 16 amino acids. Trimming removed 2 bases from V and 2 bases from J; junction bases left unmatched: 4. Germline values: CDR1 LGHNA, CDR2 YSLEER. This CDR3 reads CASSQSGRSPYNEQFF. CDR3 nucleotide sequence: TGCGCCAGCAGCCAAAGCGGGAGGTCCCCCTACAATGAGCAGTTCTTC.

V is TRBV7-9 and J is TRBJ1-1, with a weak D call TRBD1 (5 bases). CDR1 is SEHNR and CDR2 is FQNEAQ in the germline V gene (reference sequence). The ends were cut back, 1 base at V and 1 base at J, with 19 bases in the middle. The CDR3 sequence is 18 residues long. The CDR3 sequence: CASSLGFRRGDQNTEAFF. CDR3 in DNA: TGTGCCAGCAGCTTAGGGTTTCGGAGGGGTGACCAGAACACTGAAGCTTTCTTT.

The chain recombines TRBV4-1 with TRBJ2-1, with TRBD2 matching 7 bases. From germline, CDR1 is MGHRA and CDR2 YSYEKL. The trim removed 4 bases at V and 4 bases at J, leaving 1 base unmatched. The CDR3 loop spans 13 amino acids. The CDR3 protein is CASSLGGYNEQFF. In DNA form, the CDR3 reads TGCGCCAGCAGCCTCGGGGGGTACAATGAGCAGTTCTTC.

The rearrangement joins TRBV7-2 to TRBJ1-1; 7 bases map to TRBD1. Germline V CDR1 and CDR2: SGHTA, FQGNSA. The CDR3 contains 13 residues. Trimming removed 5 bases from V and 6 bases from J; junction bases left unmatched: 6. CDR3 nucleotides: TGTGCCAGCAGCCTGACAGGGCGCGCTGAAGCTTTCTTT. It codes for CASSLTGRAEAFF. The full variable domain, completed using reference TRBV7-2 and TRBJ1-1, is GAGVSQSPSNKVTEKGKDVELRCDPISGHTALYWYRQSLGQGLEFLIYFQGNSAPDKSGLPSDRFSAERTGGSVSTLTIQRTQQEDSAVYLCASSLTGRAEAFFGQGTRLTVV.

V and J are TRBV6-6 and TRBJ2-1; 11 positions agree with TRBD2. The ends lost 7 bases at V and 3 bases at J; junction bases unmatched: 5. The CDR3 runs to 15 residues. Germline loops: CDR1 MNHNY, CDR2 SVGAGI (reference sequence). In nucleotides, the CDR3 is TGTGCCAGCAAGCCTAGCGGGGGGATCTACAATGAGCAGTTCTTC. Translated: CASKPSGGIYNEQFF.

The rearrangement uses TRBV7-3 and TRBJ2-7, with 7 positions matching TRBD1. Germline CDR1 SGHTA, CDR2 FQGTGA. The J segment lost 6 bases and the V segment lost 5 bases, leaving 7 bases of the junction unmatched. The CDR3 has 13 amino acids. The CDR3 region is CASSRIGGTEQYF. The CDR3, as DNA: TGTGCCAGCAGCCGAATAGGGGGCACCGAGCAGTACTTC. Drawing the rest from reference TRBV7-3 and TRBJ2-7, the complete variable domain is GAGVSQTPSNKVTEKGKYVELRCDPISGHTALYWYRQSLGQGPEFLIYFQGTGAADDSGLPNDRFFAVRPEGSVSTLKIQRTERGDSAVYLCASSRIGGTEQYFGPGTRLTVT.

The J gene is TRBJ2-7, the V gene TRBV4-3; 10 bases align to TRBD1. Trimming removed 2 bases from V and 5 bases from J; junction bases left unmatched: 6. The germline CDR1 and CDR2 sequences are LGHNA and YSLEER. The CDR3 totals 15 residues. This CDR3 reads CASSQTSGTGDEQYF. The CDR3, as DNA: TGCGCCAGCAGCCAAACTTCCGGGACAGGGGACGAGCAGTACTTC.

The chain links TRBV15 to TRBJ2-7; 7 bases are shared with TRBD2. V trimming: 4 bases; J trimming: 7 bases; junction bases outside the gene matches: 7. Germline loops: CDR1 LNHNV, CDR2 YYDKDF (reference sequence). This CDR3 spans 13 amino acids. CDR3 loop: CATSIPEGGEQYF. CDR3 bases: TGTGCCACCAGCATCCCGGAGGGAGGGGAGCAGTACTTC. Combining the CDR3 with reference TRBV15 and TRBJ2-7 gives the whole variable domain DAMVIQNPRYQVTQFGKPVTLSCSQTLNHNVMYWYQQKSSQAPKLLFHYYDKDFNNEADTPDNFQSRRPNTSFCFLDIRSPGLGDTAMYLCATSIPEGGEQYFGPGTRLTVT.

The chain joins TRBV7-9 to TRBJ2-4, with 8 bases aligning to TRBD1. From germline, CDR1 is SEHNR and CDR2 FQNEAQ (reference sequence). V lost 5 bases and J lost 2; bases outside the gene matches: 11. This CDR3 is 17 amino acids long. The chain's CDR3 is CASSPVRGRESKNIQYF. The CDR3 nucleotides are TGTGCCAGCAGCCCGGTCAGGGGGCGCGAATCCAAAAACATTCAGTACTTC. Together with reference TRBV7-9 and TRBJ2-4, the CDR3 gives the full variable domain: DTGVSQNPRHKITKRGQNVTFRCDPISEHNRLYWYRQTLGQGPEFLTYFQNEAQLEKSRLLSDRFSAERPKGSFSTLEIQRTEQGDSAMYLCASSPVRGRESKNIQYFGAGTRLSVL.

This chain joins TRBV6-6 and TRBJ2-3, with TRBD2 matching 7 bases. This CDR3 is 15 amino acids long. Germline trimming cut 2 bases from V and 5 bases from J; bases unmatched to any gene: 7. Germline-derived CDR1 and CDR2 are MNHNY and SVGAGI (reference sequence). CDR3 region: CASSYAGLDKDTQYF. CDR3 bases: TGTGCCAGCAGTTACGCTGGACTAGATAAAGATACGCAGTATTTT.

This chain joins TRBV15 and TRBJ1-1; D perhaps matches TRBD1 (5 bases). The length of the CDR3 is 15 residues. Trimming removed 4 bases from V and 6 bases from J, with 18 bases in between. Germline loops: CDR1 LNHNV, CDR2 YYDKDF (reference sequence). The CDR3 protein is CATSNPGGGKAEAFF. The CDR3 DNA sequence: TGTGCCACCAGCAACCCGGGGGGGGGTAAGGCTGAAGCTTTCTTT.

V gene TRBV9 combines with J gene TRBJ1-5, with D uncertain. The CDR3 has 13 amino acids. Germline values: CDR1 SGDLS, CDR2 YYNGEE. Trimming cost V 3 bases and J 2 bases, with 6 bases left between them. The CDR3 reads CASSANGNQPQHF. DNA for the CDR3: TGTGCCAGCAGCGCAAATGGCAATCAGCCCCAGCATTTT.

The chain recombines TRBV23-1 with TRBJ2-1, with TRBD1 as a possible D gene (6 bases). TRBV23-1 is designated an ORF whose function remains uncertain. V was shortened by 2 bases and J by 1 base, with 9 bases between the two germline ends. The CDR3 consists of 15 residues. CDR3 nucleotides: TGCGCCAGCAGTCAAAGACAGGCGTCCTACAATGAGCAGTTCTTC. Amino acids: CASSQRQASYNEQFF.